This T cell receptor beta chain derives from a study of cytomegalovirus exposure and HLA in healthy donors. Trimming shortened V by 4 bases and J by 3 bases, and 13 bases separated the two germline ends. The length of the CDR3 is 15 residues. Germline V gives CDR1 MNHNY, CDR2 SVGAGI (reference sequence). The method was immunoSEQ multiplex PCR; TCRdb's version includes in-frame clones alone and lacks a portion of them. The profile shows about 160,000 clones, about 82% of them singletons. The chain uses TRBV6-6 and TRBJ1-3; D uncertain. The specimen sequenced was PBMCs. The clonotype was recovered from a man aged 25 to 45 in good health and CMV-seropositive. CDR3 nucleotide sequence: TGTGCCAGCAGTTCCACCTCGGGGATTGGAAACACCATATATTTT. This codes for CASSSTSGIGNTIYF.